This entry features one T cell receptor (beta chain) sequence. Its antigen is undetermined. Healthy HIV-negative adults with no recent acute infections or vaccinations were recruited as donors. This sample was included in a study of shared clonotypes between healthy human individuals. The study's findings and limits: Sorted-subset samples were not fully sequenced, rarefaction indicated. Estimated richness was generally greater in naive than memory subsets.

Germline values: CDR1 SGHTA, CDR2 FQGNSA. V shed 3 bases and J shed 4 bases, with 13 bases lying between them. This CDR3 is 15 amino acids long. Assay used: immunoSEQ multiplex PCR; TCRdb lists only in-frame clones, some missing. The profile covers 2,500,000 or so clones, with approximately 93% appearing a single time and approximately 0.35% taken by the ten largest. The chain carries TRBV7-2 and TRBJ1-3, with D uncertain. Input material: naive CD4+ T cells from PBMCs. Subset specified: CD45RA+ positively selected. The TCR originated in a young man in good health. Some clones in this sample may be carry-over from other donors' samples. The CDR3: CASSLVTGSGNTIYF. CDR3 coding DNA: TGTGCCAGCAGCTTGGTCACGGGAAGCGGAAACACCATATATTTT.